Sequencing of this T cell receptor beta chain was carried out in a study of cytomegalovirus exposure and HLA in healthy donors. Study results and caveats: Earlier analysis yielded a pattern in which most TCR beta V segments were productive about 87% or about 30% of the time. Evidence from a later analysis indicated that most CMV-associated TCR beta chains looked HLA-restricted. Reported findings show TCR beta sequences accurately forecast HLA-A and HLA-B alleles in most subjects.

The PCR made use of 60 Vbeta and 13 Jbeta primers. Clones were read by immunoSEQ multiplex PCR, and TCRdb kept only the in-frame ones, dropping some. The sample has some 190,000 clones, around 80% seen once. With respect to this clone: Its antigen is unknown.

After removal of 8 bases from V and 3 bases from J, the junction contained 9 bases not matched to a gene. The CDR3 is 14 residues long. Germline V lookup: CDR1 MDHEN, CDR2 SYDVKM. Although they were nominally healthy when sampled, donors likely had unrecorded immune exposures. The chain couples TRBV28 to TRBJ2-7; TRBD1 matches 8 bases. The receptor's source is a man aged 18 to 30 in good health and CMV-seronegative. Material for sequencing was PBMCs. CDR3 DNA: TGTGCCAGCGGTCTAGACAGGGGCTACTACGAGCAGTACTTC. This encodes CASGLDRGYYEQYF.